The clone carrying this TCR beta chain was observed a handful of times. Full-length variable regions came from constant-region reverse primers plus semi-nested Nested Universal Primer A PCR. MiXCR was run by TCRdb on the 5' RACE reads, yielding one entry per CDR3 protein. This sample has tens of thousands of distinct CDR3 sequences; over 20% occur once, and the top ten carry more than 3%. This receptor was identified in a female donor with breast cancer. Source material: tumor-infiltrating naive CD4+ T cells sorted from the breast tumor. Subset: naive CD4+ T cells, CD4+CD45RA+CD25-.

CDR3: CASSIDRGQETQYF. Here the CDR3 DNA reads TGTGCCAGCAGCATAGACAGGGGGCAGGAGACCCAGTACTTC. The V gene is TRBV7-6, the J gene TRBJ2-5, with TRBD1 matching over 10 bases. V lost 5 bases and J lost 5; bases outside the gene matches: 5. Germline lookup yields CDR1 SGHVS and CDR2 FNYEAQ. This CDR3 spans 14 amino acids.